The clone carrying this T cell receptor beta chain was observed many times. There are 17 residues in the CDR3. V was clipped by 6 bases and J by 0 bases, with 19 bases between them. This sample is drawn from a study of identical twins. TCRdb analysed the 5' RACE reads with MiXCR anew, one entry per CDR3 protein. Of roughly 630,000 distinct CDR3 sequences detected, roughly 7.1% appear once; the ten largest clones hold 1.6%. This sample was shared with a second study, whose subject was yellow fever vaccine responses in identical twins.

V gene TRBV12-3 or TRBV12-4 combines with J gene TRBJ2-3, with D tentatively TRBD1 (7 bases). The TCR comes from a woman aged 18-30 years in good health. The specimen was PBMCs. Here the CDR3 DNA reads TGTGCCAGCAGCCCAGGGGGGCGGGGAGATAGCACAGATACGCAGTATTTT. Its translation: CASSPGGRGDSTDTQYF.